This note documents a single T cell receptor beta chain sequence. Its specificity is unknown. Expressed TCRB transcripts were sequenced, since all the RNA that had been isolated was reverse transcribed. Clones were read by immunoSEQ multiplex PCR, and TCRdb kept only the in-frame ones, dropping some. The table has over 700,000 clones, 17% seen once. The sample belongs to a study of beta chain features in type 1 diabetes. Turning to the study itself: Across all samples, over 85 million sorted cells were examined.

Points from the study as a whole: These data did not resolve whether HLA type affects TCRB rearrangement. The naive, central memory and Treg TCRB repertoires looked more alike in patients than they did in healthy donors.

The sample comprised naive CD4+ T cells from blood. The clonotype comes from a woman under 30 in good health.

The CDR3 bases are TGTGCCAGCTCACCCGTTGTAGGGGTCGAAAACACTGAAGCTTTCTTT. It yields the protein CASSPVVGVENTEAFF. V is TRBV18 and J is TRBJ1-1; maybe TRBD1 (5 bases). The CDR3 is 16 amino acids. Germline loops: CDR1 KGHSH, CDR2 LQKENI. Trimming pared 3 bases from V and 2 bases from J, leaving 16 bases between.